What follows is one T cell receptor (beta chain) and its context. Time point in this sample: pre-treatment sample, taken before nivolumab and TIL therapy. This was the immunoSEQ v3 assay. Sequencing depth was about 2 million read pairs for survey level, about 5-6.5 million for deep. Produced via immunoSEQ multiplex PCR; TCRdb's table is partial and in-frame only. The sample comprises 16,000 or so clones, around 68% of which are singletons, and about 35% rests with the top ten. The data are from a study of TIL therapy for anti-PD-1-resistant metastatic lung cancer. Germline V gives CDR1 SGHRS, CDR2 YFSETQ. The length of the CDR3 is 15 residues. Trimming cost V 2 bases and J 3 bases, with 11 bases left between them.

This chain uses TRBV5-1 with TRBJ2-2; TRBD2 is a possible D gene (5 bases). Sequencing was performed on blood, taken at baseline. The sequence derives from a person aged 25 to 80 with non-small cell lung cancer. The CDR3 spells CASSLTGVDTGELFF. The DNA for the CDR3 is TGCGCCAGCAGCTTAACCGGGGTTGACACCGGGGAGCTGTTTTTT.